Listed below are T cell receptor beta chains from one sample, sequenced in a study of control samples from healthy donors and cancer patients. Clones were sequenced by immunoSEQ multiplex PCR, and TCRdb holds only the in-frame ones, with some missing. The sample has roughly 100,000 clones, about 91% seen once. The sequencing input was blood. The receptor set was obtained from a woman between 18 and 30 years old in good health. CDR3s include the opening cysteine and the closing phenylalanine or tryptophan. Each record gives: clone size, V gene, D gene, CDR3 length, J gene, CDR3 DNA, CDR3 protein. A D gene is named only where the DNA matches it firmly. Clone size is not always given. Where it is, it says once, few, many or a class for expanded clones.

.,TRBV28,.,12,TRBJ2-7,TGTGCCAGCAGTGCGTCAGGACTCGAGCAGTACTTC,CASSASGLEQYF
.,TRBV2,TRBD1,13,TRBJ1-6,TGTGCCAGCAGGGGACAGGGTGGTTCACCCCTCCACTTT,CASRGQGGSPLHF
.,TRBV18,.,13,TRBJ2-5,TGTGCCAGCTCTTTTCCCGGCCCGACGACCCAGTACTTC,CASSFPGPTTQYF
few,TRBV19,.,13,TRBJ1-1,TGTGCCAGTAGTGTCCGGACAGAACGGAATGCTTTCTTT,CASSVRTERNAFF
.,TRBV6-5,.,14,TRBJ2-2,TGTGCCACCCGGGGGCTAGTGAACACCGGGGAGCTGTTTTTT,CATRGLVNTGELFF
.,TRBV19,TRBD1,13,TRBJ1-2,TGTGCCAGTAGTGGACAGGACTTCTATGGCTACACCTTC,CASSGQDFYGYTF
.,TRBV27,.,14,TRBJ1-1,TGTGCCAGCAGTTCTGGGGTTTGGGCCACTGAAGCTTTCTTT,CASSSGVWATEAFF
.,TRBV4-2,TRBD2,16,TRBJ2-7,TGTGCCAGCAGCCAAGATTTACGGGAGGCCGGCCACGAGCAGTACTTC,CASSQDLREAGHEQYF
.,TRBV19,.,15,TRBJ2-7,TGTGCCAGTAGTATCCCCCGGCGAGGGGGCTACGAGCAGTACTTC,CASSIPRRGGYEQYF
.,TRBV5-4,TRBD1,13,TRBJ1-4,TGTGCCAGCAGCTTGGCCGGACAGGGGGAACTGTTTTTT,CASSLAGQGELFF
.,TRBV10-2,.,13,TRBJ1-4,TGCGCCAGCAAAAGGGGTACTAATGAAAAACTGTTTTTT,CASKRGTNEKLFF
.,TRBV18,TRBD1,13,TRBJ1-1,TGTGCCAGCTCACCGACAGGGGGCGGTGAAGCTTTCTTT,CASSPTGGGEAFF
.,TRBV24-1,.,14,TRBJ2-1,TGTGCCACCGCCCCTACACAGGGATACAATGAGCAGTTCTTC,CATAPTQGYNEQFF
.,TRBV9,TRBD2,15,TRBJ2-1,TGTGCCAGCAGCGCTAGCGGGAGGGCGAGGGATGAGCAGTTCTTC,CASSASGRARDEQFF
.,TRBV20-1,.,11,TRBJ2-7,TGCAGTGCTAGAGACGTTGACGAGCAGTACTTC,CSARDVDEQYF
.,TRBV2,.,14,TRBJ2-7,TGTGCCAGCAGTGAGCAACTTTATGGGTACGAGCAGTACTTC,CASSEQLYGYEQYF
.,TRBV5-4,.,11,TRBJ2-2,TGTGCCAGCAGCTTCGCGGGGGAGCTGTTTTTT,CASSFAGELFF
.,TRBV7-9,TRBD2,13,TRBJ2-1,TGTGCCAGCGCCATGGGACTAGCAGAGGAGCAGTTCTTC,CASAMGLAEEQFF
.,TRBV18,.,14,TRBJ2-7,TGTGCCAGCTCACCACGACAGGTACCCTACGAGCAGTACTTC,CASSPRQVPYEQYF
once,TRBV7-2,TRBD2,15,TRBJ2-1,TGTGCCAGCAGCTTTTTAGCGGGAGATCTCAATGAGCAGTTCTTC,CASSFLAGDLNEQFF
.,TRBV18,TRBD1,17,TRBJ1-5,TGTGCCAGCTCACTGACAGGGGGTGGATATAGCAATCAGCCCCAGCATTTT,CASSLTGGGYSNQPQHF
few,TRBV28,.,16,TRBJ1-1,TGTGCCAGCAGTTTTTCGGGGGGCTCGGGGAACACTGAAGCTTTCTTT,CASSFSGGSGNTEAFF
.,TRBV10-1,TRBD2,12,TRBJ2-7,TGCGCCAGCAGTGCTAGCGGCTACGAGCAGTACTTC,CASSASGYEQYF
.,TRBV29-1,.,13,TRBJ1-1,TGCAGCGTTAGAGGGGCCGTAGGGACTGAAGCTTTCTTT,CSVRGAVGTEAFF
.,TRBV19,.,16,TRBJ2-1,TGTGCCAGTAGTGGGTCCGTTAGCGCCTACCGCAATGAGCAGTTCTTC,CASSGSVSAYRNEQFF
.,TRBV7-7,.,13,TRBJ2-7,TGTGCTAGCGGCCCGTCTAGAGTCTACGAGCAGTACTTC,CASGPSRVYEQYF
.,TRBV19,.,19,TRBJ2-1,TGTGCCAGTAGTATTTTAGGTAAACGAAACGGGGGGCCTGACAATGAGCAGTTCTTC,CASSILGKRNGGPDNEQFF
once,TRBV2,.,17,TRBJ1-6,TGTGCCAGCAGTGAAGGGACAGTTCTTATCTATAATTCACCCCTCCACTTT,CASSEGTVLIYNSPLHF
.,TRBV28,.,12,TRBJ2-7,TGTGCCAGCAGTGGTCTTAGGTACGAGCAGTACTTC,CASSGLRYEQYF
.,TRBV19,.,16,TRBJ2-7,TGTGCCAGTAGTACGTCATGGAAGACAATAGTCCACGAGCAGTACTTC,CASSTSWKTIVHEQYF
.,TRBV14,TRBD1,15,TRBJ2-7,TGTGCCAGCAGCCTCCGGGACAGGGTCCTCTACGAGCAGTACTTC,CASSLRDRVLYEQYF
.,TRBV5-1,.,15,TRBJ1-5,TGCGCCAGCAGCAGAACAGGTCCTAGCAATCAGCCCCAGCATTTT,CASSRTGPSNQPQHF
.,TRBV25-1,TRBD1,14,TRBJ1-2,TGTGCCAGCAGTGGGAACAGGGGACCTTATGGCTACACCTTC,CASSGNRGPYGYTF
.,TRBV1,.,17,TRBJ2-1,TGCACCAGCAGTCAACCCATGGGGGACAATCTCTACAATGAGCAGTTCTTC,CTSSQPMGDNLYNEQFF
.,TRBV29-1,.,9,TRBJ1-1,TGCAGCGTTGGGACTGAAGCTTTCTTT,CSVGTEAFF
.,TRBV12-2,.,16,TRBJ2-1,TGTGCAAGTCGCTTAGCGTTACTAGCTGAGTACCTTGAGCAGTTCTTC,CASRLALLAEYLEQFF
.,TRBV7-9,TRBD2,15,TRBJ2-1,TGTGCCAGCAGCTCCCGACTAGCGACCTACAATGAGCAGTTCTTC,CASSSRLATYNEQFF
once,TRBV28,TRBD1,16,TRBJ2-2,TGTGCCAGCAGTCGGCGGACAGGGGGAGGCACCGGGGAGCTGTTTTTT,CASSRRTGGGTGELFF
.,TRBV10-3,TRBD1,13,TRBJ1-2,TGTGCCATCAGCAACGACAGGGGGAGCGGCTACACCTTC,CAISNDRGSGYTF
.,TRBV19,.,15,TRBJ1-4,TGTGCCAGTAATATCGGAGCTCCGGCTAATGAAAAACTGTTTTTT,CASNIGAPANEKLFF
few,TRBV5-4,TRBD2,17,TRBJ2-3,TGTGCCAGCAGCTTGGGACTAGCGGGGGAGGTGGCAGATACGCAGTATTTT,CASSLGLAGEVADTQYF
.,TRBV6-5,TRBD1,14,TRBJ1-4,TGTGCCAGCAGATCACAGGGGCGCGATGAAAAACTGTTTTTT,CASRSQGRDEKLFF